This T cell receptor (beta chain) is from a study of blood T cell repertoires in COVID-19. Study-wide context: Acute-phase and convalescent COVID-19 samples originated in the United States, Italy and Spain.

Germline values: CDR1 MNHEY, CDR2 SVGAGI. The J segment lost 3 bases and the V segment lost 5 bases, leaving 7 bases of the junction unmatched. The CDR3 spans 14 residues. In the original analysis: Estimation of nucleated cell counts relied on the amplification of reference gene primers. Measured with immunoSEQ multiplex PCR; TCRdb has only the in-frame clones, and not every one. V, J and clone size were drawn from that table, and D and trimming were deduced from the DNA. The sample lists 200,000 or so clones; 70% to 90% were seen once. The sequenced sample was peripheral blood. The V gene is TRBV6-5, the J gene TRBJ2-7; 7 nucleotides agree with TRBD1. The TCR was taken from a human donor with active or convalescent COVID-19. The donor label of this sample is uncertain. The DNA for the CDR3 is TGTGCCAGCAGTCCGGGACAGCTGATCTACGAGCAGTACTTC. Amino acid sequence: CASSPGQLIYEQYF.